Listed below are T cell receptor beta chains from one sample, sequenced in a study of blood T cells in healthy people across ages. TCRdb recomputed calls from the 5' RACE reads with MiXCR, one row per CDR3 protein. The table shows over 500,000 distinct CDR3 sequences, with approximately 52% occurring only once. Material: blood. These receptors were obtained from a woman of 80 years or more in good health. Both conserved end residues are part of each CDR3. D genes are given only for firm matches. Clone size is not always given. Where it is, it says once, few, many or a class for expanded clones.

abundance,v_gene,j_gene,d_gene,CDR3aa,CDR3nt
.,TRBV27,TRBJ2-1,TRBD2,CASGPLAGGTNEQFF,TGTGCCAGCGGACCCCTAGCGGGGGGGACGAATGAGCAGTTCTTC
once,TRBV4-3,TRBJ2-3,TRBD2,CASSQDGSGRAPDTQYF,TGCGCCAGCAGCCAAGATGGGAGCGGGAGGGCCCCAGATACGCAGTATTTT
.,TRBV20-1,TRBJ1-2,.,CSARDPLLGSNYGYTF,TGCAGTGCTAGAGATCCCCTCCTAGGCTCAAACTATGGCTACACCTTC
many,TRBV28,TRBJ1-4,TRBD1,CASSLRTGRLEKLFF,TGTGCCAGCAGTTTACGGACAGGGCGTCTTGAAAAACTGTTTTTT
many,TRBV2,TRBJ2-7,.,CASSVGPGFGYEQYF,TGTGCCAGCAGCGTTGGACCGGGGTTTGGTTACGAGCAGTACTTC
.,TRBV29-1,TRBJ2-5,.,CSVVAYSYNEQYF,TGCAGCGTTGTGGCGTATTCCTACAATGAGCAGTACTTC
.,TRBV18,TRBJ1-1,.,CASSPNSRRTTEAFF,TGTGCCAGCTCACCAAATTCACGCAGGACCACTGAAGCTTTCTTT
many,TRBV3-1,TRBJ2-5,.,CASSPGWEETQYF,TGTGCCAGCAGCCCCGGTTGGGAAGAGACCCAGTACTTC
.,TRBV20-1,TRBJ2-5,.,CSATTRGLRGTQYF,TGCAGCGCTACCACCAGGGGTTTGAGGGGGACCCAGTACTTC
.,TRBV5-6,TRBJ1-5,.,CASSSRDTLSNQPQHF,TGTGCCAGCAGCTCCCGGGACACTTTGTCCAATCAGCCCCAGCATTTT
many,TRBV6-5,TRBJ2-3,.,CASHSGTTQYF,TGTGCCTCCCACTCAGGTACTACGCAGTATTTT
few,TRBV12-3/TRBV12-4,TRBJ1-6,.,CASSFYRGNSPLHF,TGTGCCAGCAGTTTCTACCGTGGGAATTCACCCCTCCACTTT
.,TRBV12-3/TRBV12-4,TRBJ2-5,.,CASSFAIEETQYF,TGTGCCAGCAGTTTTGCAATTGAAGAGACCCAGTACTTC
.,TRBV29-1,TRBJ2-7,TRBD1,CSVTAGQVAYEQYF,TGCAGCGTTACCGCGGGACAGGTCGCCTACGAGCAGTACTTC
.,TRBV12-3/TRBV12-4,TRBJ2-5,.,CASSPQDGETQYF,TGTGCCAGCAGTCCCCAGGATGGGGAGACCCAGTACTTC
.,TRBV12-3/TRBV12-4,TRBJ2-3,TRBD1,CASRQGVMSDVQYF,TGTGCCAGCAGACAGGGGGTGATGTCAGATGTGCAGTATTTT
.,TRBV12-3/TRBV12-4,TRBJ1-2,.,CASSFRGLGVYGYTF,TGTGCCAGCAGTTTTCGGGGGCTAGGGGTTTATGGCTACACCTTC
.,TRBV28,TRBJ2-5,TRBD2,CASNLLAGGEETQYF,TGTGCCAGCAACCTCCTGGCGGGGGGCGAAGAGACCCAGTACTTC